This T cell receptor beta chain was recovered during a study of T cells after yellow fever vaccination. The CDR3 sequence is 15 residues long. Germline V gene sequence: CDR1 SGHRS, CDR2 YFSETQ. V was clipped by 0 bases and J by 7 bases, with 16 bases between them. This clonotype was observed at least ten times. MiXCR was run by TCRdb on the 5' RACE reads, yielding one entry per CDR3 protein. Altogether about 350,000 distinct CDR3 sequences are present, roughly 4% being singletons, with the ten largest covering about 22%. The source of this sequence is a man in his late teens or twenties who received the YFV17D yellow fever vaccine. This specimen consisted of PBMCs, obtained 5 days after the yellow fever booster vaccination. V is TRBV5-1 and J is TRBJ1-1; D not certain. CDR3 nucleotide sequence: TGCGCCAGCAGCTTGGTGGGGATTGAAGGGAATGAAGCTTTCTTT. Residues: CASSLVGIEGNEAFF.